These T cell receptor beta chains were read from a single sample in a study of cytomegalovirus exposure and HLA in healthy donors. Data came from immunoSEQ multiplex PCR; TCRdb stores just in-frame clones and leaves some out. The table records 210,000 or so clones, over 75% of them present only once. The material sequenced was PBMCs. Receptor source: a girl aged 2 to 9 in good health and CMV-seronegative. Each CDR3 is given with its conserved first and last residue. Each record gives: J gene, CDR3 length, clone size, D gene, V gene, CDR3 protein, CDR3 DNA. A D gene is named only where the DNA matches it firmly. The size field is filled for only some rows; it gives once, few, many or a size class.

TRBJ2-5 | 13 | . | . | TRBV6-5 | CASSSLPEETQYF | TGTGCCAGCAGTTCCCTACCTGAAGAGACCCAGTACTTC
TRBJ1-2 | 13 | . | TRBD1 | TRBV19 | CASRDRGDYGYTF | TGTGCCAGTAGAGACAGGGGCGACTATGGCTACACCTTC
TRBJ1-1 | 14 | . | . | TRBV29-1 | CSVEIAGRGTEAFF | TGCAGCGTTGAAATAGCAGGGAGGGGAACTGAAGCTTTCTTT
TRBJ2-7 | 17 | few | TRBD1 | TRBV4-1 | CASSQEAGGTGFYEQYF | TGCGCCAGCAGCCAAGAGGCGGGTGGGACAGGGTTTTACGAGCAGTACTTC
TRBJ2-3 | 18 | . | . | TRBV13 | CASSQDVSSRRNTDTQYF | TGTGCCAGCAGCCAAGATGTTAGTTCCCGCCGTAACACAGATACGCAGTATTTT
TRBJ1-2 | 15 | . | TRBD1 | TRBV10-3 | CAISTGTGGSDGYTF | TGTGCCATCAGTACCGGGACAGGGGGTTCGGATGGCTACACCTTC
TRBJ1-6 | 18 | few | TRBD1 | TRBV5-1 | CASSLGDSHSSGNSPLHF | TGCGCCAGCAGCTTGGGGGACAGCCATTCCAGTGGAAATTCACCCCTCCACTTT
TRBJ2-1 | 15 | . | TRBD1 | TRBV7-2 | CASSLGRTGLNEQFF | TGTGCCAGCAGCTTAGGTCGGACAGGGCTCAATGAGCAGTTCTTC
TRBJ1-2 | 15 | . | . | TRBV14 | CASSQVEGVLKGYTF | TGTGCCAGCAGCCAGGTTGAAGGGGTTCTTAAGGGCTACACCTTC
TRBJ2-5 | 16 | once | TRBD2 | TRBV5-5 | CASSPGTSGSAETQYF | TGTGCCAGCAGCCCAGGGACTAGCGGGAGTGCGGAGACCCAGTACTTC
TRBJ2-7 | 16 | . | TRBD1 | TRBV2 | CASSRDQTQGAHEQYF | TGTGCCAGCAGTAGGGACCAAACACAGGGGGCCCACGAGCAGTACTTC